The 10 T cell receptor beta chains below were found in one sample sequenced in a study of cytomegalovirus exposure and HLA in healthy donors. Researchers ran the PCR with 60 Vbeta and 13 Jbeta primers. Clones were sequenced by immunoSEQ multiplex PCR, and TCRdb holds only the in-frame ones, with some missing. The table shows about 110,000 clones, with under 80% occurring only once. Sequencing input: PBMCs. The receptor source for this set is a woman aged 40-49 years in good health and CMV-seropositive.

V and J are TRBV27 and TRBJ2-1; 7 bases are shared with TRBD1. Losses at the gene ends were 2 bases for V and 7 bases for J; bases not matched to a gene: 14. Germline CDR1 MNHEY, CDR2 SMNVEV (reference sequence). This CDR3 comprises 17 residues. The CDR3 region is CASSLRRTLRGNNEQFF. CDR3 bases: TGTGCCAGCAGTTTACGGCGGACTCTCAGGGGGAATAATGAGCAGTTCTTC.

The chain joins TRBV4-2 to TRBJ2-1; TRBD2 might be the D (5 bases). The germline V and J ends were trimmed by 0 bases and 8 bases, with 11 bases remaining between them. Germline CDR1 is LGHNA and CDR2 is YNFKEQ. This CDR3 comprises 14 residues. CDR3 region: CASSQESLDYEQFF. The CDR3 DNA sequence: TGTGCCAGCAGCCAAGAATCCCTGGACTATGAGCAGTTCTTC.

The chain employs TRBV5-1 and TRBJ2-3; TRBD2 matches at 10 bases. Germline trimming cut 0 bases from V and 7 bases from J; bases unmatched to any gene: 8. The CDR3 contains 16 residues. CDR1 and CDR2 (germline): SGHRS, YFSETQ. The CDR3 DNA reads TGCGCCAGCAGCTTGGCGGCTAGCGGGAGAGGGTATACGCAGTATTTT. It specifies CASSLAASGRGYTQYF.

As DNA, the CDR3 is TGTGCCAGCTTTATCAAGGAGGGCCCCCTGAACACTGAAGCTTTCTTT. This translates into CASFIKEGPLNTEAFF. The V gene is TRBV5-4, the J gene TRBJ1-1; no clear D gene. The CDR3 length is 16 residues. V lost 7 bases and J 0 bases, leaving 19 bases between the germline ends. Germline-derived CDR1 and CDR2 are SGHNT and YYREEE (reference sequence).

J is TRBJ1-1 and V is TRBV6-5; D gene unclear. This CDR3 comprises 14 residues. The V gene's germline CDR1 is MNHEY and CDR2 SVGAGI. The V end was cut by 6 bases, the J end by 0 bases, with 11 bases between. CDR3 sequence reads: CASSRQRLNTEAFF. The CDR3 DNA reads as TGTGCCAGCAGCCGCCAGCGGCTGAACACTGAAGCTTTCTTT.

This clone was counted between two and nine times. The CDR3: CASTRGWGHGYTF. The CDR3 bases are TGTGCCAGCACCCGGGGGTGGGGTCATGGCTACACCTTC. The genes are TRBV7-9 and TRBJ1-2, with TRBD1 as a possible D gene (5 bases). Germline values: CDR1 SEHNR, CDR2 FQNEAQ (reference sequence). The CDR3 has 13 amino acids. Trimming removed 7 bases from V and 6 bases from J, with 15 bases in between.

CDR3 loop: CAWSVLRGNNEKLFF. The CDR3 DNA follows: TGTGCCTGGAGTGTACTCAGAGGGAATAATGAAAAACTGTTTTTT. The rearrangement uses TRBV30 and TRBJ1-4; D uncertain. Germline lookup yields CDR1 GTSNPN and CDR2 SVGIG (reference sequence). Trimming stripped 0 bases from V and 4 bases from J, with 12 bases between. The CDR3 totals 15 residues.

Comment on this clone: This sample includes further DNA sequences coding for the same CDR3. This chain joins TRBV11-2 and TRBJ2-2; possibly TRBD1 for D (6 bases). CDR3 size: 16 residues. CDR1 is SGHAT and CDR2 is FQNNGV in the germline V gene. V was shortened by 2 bases and J by 0 bases, with 10 bases between the two germline ends. This CDR3 is CASSLHGQTNTGELFF. The CDR3, as DNA: TGTGCCAGCAGCTTACATGGACAGACGAACACCGGGGAGCTGTTTTTT.

This clone turned up a few times. This chain links TRBV4-2 with TRBJ2-5, with 13 bases fitting TRBD2. J was trimmed by 6 bases and V by 0 bases; bases with no gene match: 7. Germline lookup yields CDR1 LGHNA and CDR2 YNFKEQ. The length of the CDR3 is 17 residues. The chain's CDR3 is CASSQEFRTSGSQTQYF. The CDR3 coding sequence is TGTGCCAGCAGCCAAGAGTTCAGGACTAGCGGGAGTCAGACCCAGTACTTC.

J is TRBJ1-3 and V is TRBV18, with D uncertain. The CDR3 runs 16 residues. V was pared by 2 bases and J by 0 bases, with 11 bases between. The germline CDR1 and CDR2 sequences are KGHSH and LQKENI. The CDR3 loop is CASSPGPLSSGNTIYF. As DNA, the CDR3 is TGTGCCAGCTCACCAGGTCCACTAAGCTCTGGAAACACCATATATTTT.